These T cell receptor beta chains were read from a single sample in a study of blood T cell repertoires in COVID-19. TCRdb keeps only in-frame clones here, not all; method: immunoSEQ multiplex PCR. The sample records approximately 290,000 clones, about 89% being singletons. What was sequenced was peripheral blood. Receptor source: a woman aged 25 to 45 with COVID-19, enrolled during active disease. CDR3s include the opening cysteine and the closing phenylalanine or tryptophan. D genes are given only for firm matches. The size field is filled for only some rows; it gives once, few, many or a size class.

>.|TRBV2|TRBJ1-5|TRBD1
CASRGTGGIQPQHF
TGTGCCAGCAGGGGGACAGGGGGCATTCAGCCCCAGCATTTT
>.|TRBV6-1|TRBJ2-5|TRBD1
CASSEQGEETQYF
TGTGCCAGCAGTGAACAGGGGGAAGAGACCCAGTACTTC
>once|TRBV3-1/TRBV3-2|TRBJ2-7|TRBD1
CASSQERGQGAYEQYF
TGTGCCAGCAGCCAAGAGAGGGGGCAGGGGGCCTACGAGCAGTACTTC
>.|TRBV3-1/TRBV3-2|TRBJ2-5|TRBD1
CASSLGTGGFQETQYF
TGTGCCAGCAGCCTCGGGACAGGGGGCTTCCAAGAGACCCAGTACTTC
>.|TRBV10-2|TRBJ1-1|.
CASSGASTVNTEAFF
TGCGCCAGCAGTGGGGCCTCGACGGTGAACACTGAAGCTTTCTTT
>.|TRBV19|TRBJ2-1|.
CASSRSEGNEQFF
TGTGCCAGTAGTAGGAGTGAGGGCAATGAGCAGTTCTTC
>.|TRBV11-3|TRBJ1-1|.
CASSFGTGKAFF
TGTGCCAGCAGCTTTGGAACAGGGAAGGCTTTCTTT
>.|TRBV4-1|TRBJ1-2|.
CASSLRVGGLINGYTF
TGCGCCAGCAGCCTCCGGGTAGGAGGGCTGATAAATGGCTACACCTTC
>.|TRBV15|TRBJ2-7|TRBD2
CATSRGLAYEQYF
TGTGCCACCAGCAGGGGACTAGCCTACGAGCAGTACTTC
>few|TRBV3-1/TRBV3-2|TRBJ2-2|.
CASSKNLVNTGELFF
TGTGCCAGCAGCAAGAACCTAGTTAACACCGGGGAGCTGTTTTTT
>.|TRBV10-3|TRBJ2-7|TRBD1
CASGTGRDYEQYF
TGTGCCAGCGGGACAGGGAGGGACTACGAGCAGTACTTC
>.|TRBV6-5|TRBJ2-1|TRBD2
CASSRQLAGGNEQFF
TGTGCCAGCAGTCGCCAACTAGCGGGAGGAAATGAGCAGTTCTTC
>.|TRBV7-9|TRBJ2-1|.
CASSFQLFPFF
TGTGCCAGCAGCTTTCAACTATTTCCGTTCTTC
>few|TRBV4-1|TRBJ2-2|TRBD2
CASSQDRVAGVPPGELFF
TGCGCCAGCAGCCAAGATAGGGTAGCGGGAGTTCCCCCCGGGGAGCTGTTTTTT
>.|TRBV24-1|TRBJ2-1|TRBD2
CATSAVGLAGEGGYNEQFF
TGTGCCACCAGTGCTGTTGGACTAGCGGGAGAGGGTGGGTACAATGAGCAGTTCTTC
>few|TRBV5-4|TRBJ2-7|TRBD1
CASSVNRGAEGSYEQYF
TGTGCCAGCAGCGTAAACAGGGGGGCGGAGGGCTCCTACGAGCAGTACTTC
>.|TRBV4-2|TRBJ1-5|.
CASSQDPPQVGNQPQHF
TGTGCCAGCAGCCAAGACCCCCCACAGGTTGGCAATCAGCCCCAGCATTTT
>.|TRBV30|TRBJ2-5|.
CAWSVLEGQETQYF
TGTGCCTGGAGTGTACTAGAAGGACAAGAGACCCAGTACTTC
>once|TRBV29-1|TRBJ1-1|TRBD1
CSVHGQANTEAFF
TGCAGCGTCCATGGACAGGCCAACACTGAAGCTTTCTTT
>.|TRBV19|TRBJ1-1|TRBD1
CASSSRQGNTEAFF
TGTGCCAGTAGTTCCCGACAGGGGAACACTGAAGCTTTCTTT
>once|TRBV27|TRBJ2-7|TRBD2
CASRWTSGSYEQYF
TGTGCCAGCAGGTGGACTAGCGGAAGCTACGAGCAGTACTTC
>once|TRBV7-9|TRBJ1-6|.
CASSSGSGGNNSPLHF
TGTGCCAGCAGCTCAGGGTCGGGCGGGAATAATTCACCCCTCCACTTT
>.|TRBV7-9|TRBJ1-1|.
CASSLSGETEAFF
TGTGCCAGCAGCTTATCAGGGGAGACTGAAGCTTTCTTT
>.|TRBV28|TRBJ1-2|TRBD1
CASSPGGQGRGIDYTF
TGTGCCAGCAGTCCGGGTGGACAGGGGAGGGGTATAGACTACACCTTC
>.|TRBV2|TRBJ2-1|.
CASSGQRTNEQFF
TGTGCCAGCAGTGGGCAGAGGACTAATGAGCAGTTCTTC
>.|TRBV27|TRBJ1-5|.
CASSLTGSYSNQPQHF
TGTGCCAGCAGTTTAACGGGGAGCTATAGCAATCAGCCCCAGCATTTT
>many|TRBV3-1/TRBV3-2|TRBJ1-1|TRBD1
CASSQGQLGAFF
TGTGCCAGCAGCCAGGGACAGCTCGGAGCTTTCTTT
>.|TRBV3-1/TRBV3-2|TRBJ1-2|TRBD1
CASSPGQAYGYTF
TGTGCCAGCAGCCCGGGACAGGCCTATGGCTACACCTTC
>once|TRBV12-2|TRBJ1-2|.
CASRVTCGYTF
TGTGCAAGTCGGGTTACTTGTGGCTACACCTTC
>.|TRBV28|TRBJ2-7|TRBD1
CASRAPGQPYEQYF
TGTGCCAGCAGAGCACCGGGACAGCCCTACGAGCAGTACTTC
>.|TRBV28|TRBJ2-3|TRBD2
CASRGGVGTDTQYF
TGTGCCAGCAGGGGGGGGGTCGGCACAGATACGCAGTATTTT
>.|TRBV19|TRBJ1-3|.
CASNYGYTIYF
TGTGCCAGTAACTACGGGTACACCATATATTTT
>.|TRBV2|TRBJ2-2|TRBD2
CASSERGSAGELFF
TGTGCCAGCAGTGAGCGGGGGTCCGCCGGGGAGCTGTTTTTT
>.|TRBV13|TRBJ2-7|TRBD1
CASSAGTGVPSYEQYF
TGTGCCAGCAGCGCCGGGACAGGGGTCCCCTCATACGAGCAGTACTTC
>.|TRBV5-1|TRBJ2-7|.
CASSYSSSNEQYF
TGCGCCAGCAGCTACAGCTCCAGCAACGAGCAGTACTTC
>.|TRBV28|TRBJ2-2|TRBD1
CASSFDRETGELFF
TGTGCCAGCAGTTTCGACAGGGAAACCGGGGAGCTGTTTTTT
>.|TRBV19|TRBJ1-1|.
CASNETPELNTEAFF
TGTGCCAGTAACGAGACACCTGAGTTGAACACTGAAGCTTTCTTT
>.|TRBV3-1/TRBV3-2|TRBJ2-5|TRBD1
CASSPWTGEGETQYF
TGTGCCAGCAGCCCTTGGACAGGGGAAGGGGAGACCCAGTACTTC
>.|TRBV30|TRBJ1-2|.
CAWARENYGYTF
TGTGCCTGGGCGAGGGAAAACTATGGCTACACCTTC
>.|TRBV11-2|TRBJ2-1|TRBD2
CASSPLAGAYNEQFF
TGTGCCAGCAGCCCCCTAGCGGGAGCTTACAATGAGCAGTTCTTC
>.|TRBV6-5|TRBJ2-7|TRBD2
CASSPGTSAYEQYF
TGTGCCAGCAGCCCCGGGACTAGCGCCTACGAGCAGTACTTC
>.|TRBV9|TRBJ2-7|TRBD2
CASSPTSGSMNEQYF
TGTGCCAGCAGCCCAACTAGCGGGAGTATGAACGAGCAGTACTTC
>.|TRBV27|TRBJ1-5|.
CASSFGENQPQHF
TGTGCCAGCAGTTTCGGGGAAAATCAGCCCCAGCATTTT
>once|TRBV27|TRBJ2-1|TRBD2
CASMFLQGGRYNEQFF
TGTGCCAGCATGTTTCTCCAGGGCGGGAGATACAATGAGCAGTTCTTC
>.|TRBV5-1|TRBJ2-7|TRBD2
CASTPGGTAAYEQYF
TGCGCCAGCACCCCGGGGGGGACGGCAGCCTACGAGCAGTACTTC
>once|TRBV5-1|TRBJ2-2|.
CASSLGLATGELFF
TGCGCCAGCAGCTTGGGCCTGGCTACCGGGGAGCTGTTTTTT
>.|TRBV3-1/TRBV3-2|TRBJ1-4|.
CASSQGVTNEKLFF
TGTGCCAGCAGTCAGGGCGTAACTAATGAAAAACTGTTTTTT
>.|TRBV5-8|TRBJ1-5|.
CASSFWGQPQHF
TGTGCCAGCAGCTTCTGGGGCCAGCCCCAGCATTTT
>few|TRBV7-9|TRBJ2-2|TRBD1
CASSFSGTGIGGELFF
TGTGCCAGCAGCTTCTCCGGGACAGGGATAGGCGGGGAGCTGTTTTTT
>once|TRBV19|TRBJ2-5|.
CASSTRSTGGTQYF
TGTGCCAGTAGTACCCGTTCGACAGGTGGGACCCAGTACTTC
>.|TRBV5-4|TRBJ2-3|TRBD2
CASRLASGSADTQYF
TGTGCCAGCAGGCTTGCCAGCGGGAGCGCAGATACGCAGTATTTT
>.|TRBV3-1/TRBV3-2|TRBJ2-1|TRBD2
CASRQTSGSSYNEQFF
TGTGCCAGCAGGCAGACTAGCGGTTCCTCCTACAATGAGCAGTTCTTC
>.|TRBV5-1|TRBJ2-2|TRBD1
CASSFLGTGTTGELFF
TGCGCCAGCAGCTTCCTTGGGACAGGGACGACCGGGGAGCTGTTTTTT
>.|TRBV12-3/TRBV12-4|TRBJ1-1|.
CASSLNRNTEAFF
TGTGCCAGCAGCCTCAATAGGAACACTGAAGCTTTCTTT